Described below is a single T cell receptor (beta chain) sequence and its context. This specimen belongs to a study of identical twins. TCRdb fed the 5' RACE reads into MiXCR, producing one record per CDR3 protein. The sample shows approximately 1.8 million distinct CDR3 sequences, about 30% of them seen only once. Per the germline V gene, CDR1 is DFQATT and CDR2 is SNEGSKA (reference sequence). This CDR3 comprises 14 residues. Losses at the gene ends were 8 bases for V and 6 bases for J; bases not matched to a gene: 7. This sequence was found in a newborn girl in good health. The material sequenced was cord blood. The chain is built from TRBV20-1 and TRBJ2-3, with TRBD2 identical over 14 bases. The DNA for the CDR3 is TGCAGTATCGGGACTAGCGGGAGTGGGGATACGCAGTATTTT. It is translated as CSIGTSGSGDTQYF.